The present T cell receptor beta chain was sequenced within a study of T cells in tumors after PD-1 blockade. For the study at large: A subset received ongoing vismodegib 150 mg daily alongside anti-PD-1 therapy. On average, peripheral blood gave about 110,000 TCR templates and 35,000 or so unique clonotypes. Regarding the study as a whole: Some novel exhausted tumor clones appeared in pre-treatment blood, suggesting peripheral recruitment.

Worth noting for this clone: Its antigen is not known.

V lost 0 bases, J lost 8 bases, and 13 bases lay in between. There are 14 residues in the CDR3. CDR1 is WNHNN, CDR2 SYGVQD, per germline (reference sequence). Here immunoSEQ multiplex PCR was the method, and the copy in TCRdb shows in-frame clones only, minus some. The sample contains some 25,000 clones, roughly four fifths of which appear only once. Input was about 616 ng to 6,500 ng of genomic DNA from tumor or blood. The V call is TRBV10-1, the J call TRBJ1-2; perhaps TRBD1 as D (5 bases). This TCR was recovered from a human donor with basal cell carcinoma. This material consisted of PBMCs, taken after anti-PD-1 treatment. As DNA, the CDR3 is TGCGCCAGCAGTGAGTCGCTCAGGGACGGGGGCTACACCTTC. It specifies CASSESLRDGGYTF.